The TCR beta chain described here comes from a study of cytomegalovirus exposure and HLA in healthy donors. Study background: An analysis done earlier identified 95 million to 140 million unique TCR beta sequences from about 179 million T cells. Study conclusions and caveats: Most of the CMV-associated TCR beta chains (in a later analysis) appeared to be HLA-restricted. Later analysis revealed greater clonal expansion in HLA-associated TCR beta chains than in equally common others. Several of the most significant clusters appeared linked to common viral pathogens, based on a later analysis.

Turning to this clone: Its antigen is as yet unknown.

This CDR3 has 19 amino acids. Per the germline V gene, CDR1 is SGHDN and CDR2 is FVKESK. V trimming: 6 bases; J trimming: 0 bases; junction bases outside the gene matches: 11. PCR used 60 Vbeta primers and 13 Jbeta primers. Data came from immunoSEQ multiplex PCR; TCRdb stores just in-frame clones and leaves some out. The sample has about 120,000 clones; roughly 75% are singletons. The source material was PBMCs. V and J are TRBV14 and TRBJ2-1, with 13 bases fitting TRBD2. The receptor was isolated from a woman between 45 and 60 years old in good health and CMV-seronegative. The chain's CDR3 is CASSKRLAGGRSSYNEQFF. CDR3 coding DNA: TGTGCCAGCAGTAAACGACTAGCGGGAGGCCGGAGCTCCTACAATGAGCAGTTCTTC.